The T cell receptor beta chain under discussion was sequenced for a study of blood T cell repertoires in COVID-19 (dated by TCRdb to 2019 to 2021). Notes on the research overall: Collaborator samples came from the United States, Italy and Spain and covered acute and convalescent phases of COVID-19. The prospective study material was composed of cDNA or gDNA derived from T cells, B-cell-depleted T cells, or PBMCs. Where available, HLA class I and class II types were taken from metadata supplied by the sample provider and were not determined by assay-based typing. The sample metadata nearly always contained a de-identified subject ID, COVID-19 status, age in years and sex. Deeply sampled blood TCRbeta repertoires from subjects exposed to, actively infected with, or recovered from COVID-19 were included in the dataset. The repertoires were made available in a free public database intended to serve as a resource for research on the immune response to SARS-CoV-2. Samples came from the ongoing ImmuneRACE study (first 160 participants) plus 1,254 subjects from 6 global collaborators. What the authors observed across the whole study: The quantity of clinical and demographic metadata differed by source and by participant and was supplied without curation.

The immunoSEQ Assay, a bias-controlled multiplex PCR, was used to amplify TCRbeta CDR3 regions from genomic DNA. In the paper's pipeline: The number of nucleated cells in each sample was estimated from the amplification of reference gene primers within the assay. To quantify the absolute abundance of each unique TCRbeta CDR3 rearrangement, sequence reads were collapsed and filtered. For each sample, productive Simpson clonality was calculated as the square root of Simpson's diversity index over productive rearrangements. In TCRdb, the immuneACCESS table is reduced to in-frame sequences with V and J assigned. These tables do not hold every clone; where another copy was compared, an unresolved V gene accounts for under half, and the others remain unexplained. The V and J calls and clone size come from that table; D and trimming were worked out from the DNA. A total of about 160,000 clones appear in this sample, roughly 85% of them only once. Clones ranked in the top ten supply 0.85% to 1.2% of the sample.

Details on this clone: No cognate antigen has been identified for it. Per-base qualities were not stored, and no clone one base away is much larger.

The collaborating institutions used their own protocols to collect whole blood in K2EDTA tubes. Collaborator samples were shipped for TCRbeta analysis as frozen whole blood, isolated PBMCs, or DNA extracted from either sample type. The receptor comes from a man between 40 and 49 years old with acute or convalescent COVID-19. Input material: peripheral blood.

For the CDR3, the sequence is CASSLDMGRGFQETQYF. The bases read TGTGCCAGCAGCTTGGATATGGGTAGGGGATTCCAAGAGACCCAGTACTTC. This chain is built from TRBV5-4 and TRBJ2-5, with TRBD1 tentatively as D gene (5 bases match). V drops 0 bases and J drops 1 base, leaving 16 bases in between. Measured from the cysteine to the phenylalanine, the CDR3 is 17 residues long. Just the 51-base CDR3 DNA is kept, in frame starting at base 1. The germline V gene (reference sequence) yields SGHNT for CDR1 and YYREEE for CDR2.